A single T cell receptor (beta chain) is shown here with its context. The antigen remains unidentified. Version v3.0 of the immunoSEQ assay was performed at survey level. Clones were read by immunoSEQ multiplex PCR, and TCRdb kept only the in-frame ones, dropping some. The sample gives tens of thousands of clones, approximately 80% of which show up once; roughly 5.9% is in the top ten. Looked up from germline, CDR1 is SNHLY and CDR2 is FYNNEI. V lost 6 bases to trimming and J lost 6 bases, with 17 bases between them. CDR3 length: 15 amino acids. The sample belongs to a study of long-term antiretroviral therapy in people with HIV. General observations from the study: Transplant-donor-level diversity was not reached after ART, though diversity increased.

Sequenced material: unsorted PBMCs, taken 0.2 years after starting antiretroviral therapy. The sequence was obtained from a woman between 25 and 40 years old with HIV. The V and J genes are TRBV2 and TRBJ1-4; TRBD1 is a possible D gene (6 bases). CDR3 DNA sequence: TGTGCCAGCAGAGCCCGACAGGTCTTGGATGAAAAACTGTTTTTT. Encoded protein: CASRARQVLDEKLFF.